This T cell receptor beta chain was recorded in a study of cytomegalovirus exposure and HLA in healthy donors. This PCR relied on a set of 60 Vbeta primers and 13 Jbeta primers. Libraries were prepared by immunoSEQ multiplex PCR; TCRdb keeps only in-frame clonotypes and omits some of them. The table lists roughly 150,000 clones, about 80% of them singletons. Germline V lookup: CDR1 MNHEY, CDR2 SVGAGI. This CDR3 contains 15 residues. V was cut by 6 bases and J by 2 bases, with 13 bases left in between. The V and J genes are TRBV6-5 and TRBJ2-2, with D maybe TRBD2 (7 bases). Sequencing was done on a sample of PBMCs. This sequence originates from a woman between 25 and 40 years old in good health and CMV-seronegative. The CDR3: CASSPGGLNTGELFF. As DNA, the CDR3 is TGTGCCAGCAGCCCCGGGGGGCTAAACACCGGGGAGCTGTTTTTT.